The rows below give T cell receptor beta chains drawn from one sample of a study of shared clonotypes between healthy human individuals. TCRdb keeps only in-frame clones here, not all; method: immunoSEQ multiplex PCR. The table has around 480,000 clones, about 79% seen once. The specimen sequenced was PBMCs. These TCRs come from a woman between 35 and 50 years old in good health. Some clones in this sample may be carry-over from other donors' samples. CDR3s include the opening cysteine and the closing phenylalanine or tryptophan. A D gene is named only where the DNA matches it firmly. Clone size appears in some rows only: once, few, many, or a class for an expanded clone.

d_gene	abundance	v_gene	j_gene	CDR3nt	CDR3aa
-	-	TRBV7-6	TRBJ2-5	TGTGCCAGCAGCTTAGTGGGACTGCAGCAAGAGACCCAGTACTTC	CASSLVGLQQETQYF
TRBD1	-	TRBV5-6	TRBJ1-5	TGTGCCAGCAGCTTACAGGGGGCTCTCAGCAATCAGCCCCAGCATTTT	CASSLQGALSNQPQHF
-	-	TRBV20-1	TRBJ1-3	TGCAGTGCGGCCGCGGGAAACACCATATATTTT	CSAAAGNTIYF
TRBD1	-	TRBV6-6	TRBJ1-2	TGTGCCAGCAGTTCCCGGGGGACAGGAGAACATGGCTACACCTTC	CASSSRGTGEHGYTF
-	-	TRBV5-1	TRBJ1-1	TGCGCCAGCAGCCCAGGGACAAACACTGAAGCTTTCTTT	CASSPGTNTEAFF
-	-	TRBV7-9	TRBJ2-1	TGTGCCAGCAGCTGGACAGCCGCCAACAATGAGCAGTTCTTC	CASSWTAANNEQFF
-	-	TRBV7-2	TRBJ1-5	TGTGCCAGCAGCCGACTAGGGGGAGCGGGAAATCAGCCCCAGCATTTT	CASSRLGGAGNQPQHF
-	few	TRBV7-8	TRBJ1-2	TGTGCCAGCAGCTTAACCGGGACGTCCCTCTATGGCTACACCTTC	CASSLTGTSLYGYTF
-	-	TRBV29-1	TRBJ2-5	TGCAGCGTTGATGTAGGGGCAGGCGAGACCCAGTACTTC	CSVDVGAGETQYF
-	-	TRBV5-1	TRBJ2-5	TGCGCCAGCAGCTTGGCGAGACTAGAGCAAGAGACCCAGTACTTC	CASSLARLEQETQYF
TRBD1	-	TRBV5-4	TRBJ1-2	TGTGCCAGCAGCTTGTTGAAGACAGGGAACTATGGCTACACCTTC	CASSLLKTGNYGYTF
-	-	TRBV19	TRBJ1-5	TGTGCCAGTAGTACGCCCCAAGGTAGCAATCAGCCCCAGCATTTT	CASSTPQGSNQPQHF
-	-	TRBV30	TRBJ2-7	TGTGCCTGGGGGGTTACTGACTACGAGCAGTACTTC	CAWGVTDYEQYF
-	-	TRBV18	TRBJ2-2	TGTGCCAGCTCACCACGTCAGGGTGAGGTCGGGGAGCTGTTTTTT	CASSPRQGEVGELFF
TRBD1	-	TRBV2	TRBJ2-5	TGTGCCAGCGGACAGGGTGAACAAGAGACCCAGTACTTC	CASGQGEQETQYF
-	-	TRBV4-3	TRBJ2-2	TGCGCCAGCAGCCAGTTCAGAAATAGCGCAACCGGGGAGCTGTTTTTT	CASSQFRNSATGELFF
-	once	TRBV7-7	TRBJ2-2	TGTGCTAGCAGCTCCCGCCGTGGGTCGAACACCGGGGAGCTGTTTTTT	CASSSRRGSNTGELFF
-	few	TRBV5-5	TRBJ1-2	TGTGCCAGCAGCCTGAGGGCTGAGGGGAACTATGGCTACACCTTC	CASSLRAEGNYGYTF
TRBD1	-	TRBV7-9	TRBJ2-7	TGTGCCAGCAGCTTCGGGACAGGGGTGACCTACGAGCAGTACTTC	CASSFGTGVTYEQYF
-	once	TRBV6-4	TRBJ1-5	TGTGCCAGCACCGACAGCGGGGATCACCTCCGATCAAATCAGCCCCAGCATTTT	CASTDSGDHLRSNQPQHF
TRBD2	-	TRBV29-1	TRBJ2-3	TGCAGCGTTAGCGGGACTACGAGCACAGATACGCAGTATTTT	CSVSGTTSTDTQYF
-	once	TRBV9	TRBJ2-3	TGTGCCAGCAGCGTAGAAGTAGCGCCAAGCACAGATACGCAGTATTTT	CASSVEVAPSTDTQYF
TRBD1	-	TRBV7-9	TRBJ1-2	TGTGCCAGCAGCCGTACCTACACAGGGGTCCTTACTCATAACTATGGCTACACCTTC	CASSRTYTGVLTHNYGYTF
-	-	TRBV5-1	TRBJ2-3	TGCGCCAGCAGCTTGGGACCCACAGATACGCAGTATTTT	CASSLGPTDTQYF
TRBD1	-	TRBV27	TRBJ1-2	TGTGCCAGCAGTCCTATGGACAGGGGTCGCTATGGCTACACCTTC	CASSPMDRGRYGYTF
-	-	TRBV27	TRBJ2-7	TGTGCCAGCAGCGCCGACAGAACTCCCTCCTACGAGCAGTACTTC	CASSADRTPSYEQYF
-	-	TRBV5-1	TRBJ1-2	TGCGCCAGCGGCACAGAACTCTATGGCTACACCTTC	CASGTELYGYTF
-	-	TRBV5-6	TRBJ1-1	TGTGCCAGCAGCGAACTGACAGAAGTTGAAGCTTTCTTT	CASSELTEVEAFF
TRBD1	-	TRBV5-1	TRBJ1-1	TGCGCCAGCAGCAGGACAGGGAATGAGGGGAATGCTTTCTTT	CASSRTGNEGNAFF